One T cell receptor (beta chain) is described in this entry. What it binds is unknown. Germline CDR1 is GTSNPN and CDR2 is SVGIG (reference sequence). With V trimmed by 2 bases and J by 12 bases, 12 bases remained unmatched. The length of the CDR3 is 15 residues. These data are taken from a study of tumor and adjacent non-tumor tissue in lung cancer. Background on the study: Patients were aged about 31 to 85, around ten men and a handful of women, stage I to III.

This sample's RNA came from whole unsorted tissue. Regarding the study as a whole: Tumor repertoires had a smaller top 100 clone share than normal lung. TCR diversity was significantly greater in tumor than normal lung tissue.

A modified ARM-PCR protocol with three rounds of nested PCR amplified TCRbeta. One entry per CDR3 protein, called by TCRdb with MiXCR from the multiplex PCR reads. The table records fewer than 150,000 distinct CDR3 sequences, about 71% of them present only once. This clonotype was obtained from a man aged 60-69 years with small cell lung cancer. The rearrangement uses TRBV30 and TRBJ2-1; 11 positions agree with TRBD1. Sequences were obtained from lung tumor tissue. CDR3 region: CAWSLPGQGVYGQFF. CDR3 nucleotides: TGTGCCTGGAGTCTTCCGGGACAGGGGGTTTATGGGCAGTTCTTC.